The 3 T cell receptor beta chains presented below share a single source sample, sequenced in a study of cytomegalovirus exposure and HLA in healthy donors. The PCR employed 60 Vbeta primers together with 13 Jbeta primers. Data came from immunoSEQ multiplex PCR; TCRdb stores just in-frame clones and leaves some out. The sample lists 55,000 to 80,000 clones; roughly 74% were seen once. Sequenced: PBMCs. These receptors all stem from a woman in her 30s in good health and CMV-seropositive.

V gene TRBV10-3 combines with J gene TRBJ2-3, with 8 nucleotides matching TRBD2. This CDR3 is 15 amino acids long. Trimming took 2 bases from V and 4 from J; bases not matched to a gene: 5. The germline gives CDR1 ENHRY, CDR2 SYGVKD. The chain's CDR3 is CAISEPGTRADTQYF. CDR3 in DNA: TGTGCCATCAGTGAGCCCGGGACTAGAGCAGATACGCAGTATTTT.

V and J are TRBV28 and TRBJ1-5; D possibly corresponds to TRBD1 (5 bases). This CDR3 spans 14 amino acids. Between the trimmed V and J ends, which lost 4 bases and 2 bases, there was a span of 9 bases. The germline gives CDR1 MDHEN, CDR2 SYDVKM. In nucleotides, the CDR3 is TGTGCCAGCAGTTCCCAGGGTGGCAATCAGCCCCAGCATTTT. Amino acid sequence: CASSSQGGNQPQHF. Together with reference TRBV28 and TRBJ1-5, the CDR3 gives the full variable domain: DVKVTQSSRYLVKRTGEKVFLECVQDMDHENMFWYRQDPGLGLRLIYFSYDVKMKEKGDIPEGYSVSREKKERFSLILESASTNQTSMYLCASSSQGGNQPQHFGDGTRLSIL.

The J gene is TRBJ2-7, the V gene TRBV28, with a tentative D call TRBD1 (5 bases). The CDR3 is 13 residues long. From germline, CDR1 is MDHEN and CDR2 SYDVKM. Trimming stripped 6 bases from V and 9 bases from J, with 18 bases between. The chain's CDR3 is CASSLGGAFGQYF. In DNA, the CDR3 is TGTGCCAGCAGCCTGGGTGGGGCCTTCGGGCAGTACTTC.